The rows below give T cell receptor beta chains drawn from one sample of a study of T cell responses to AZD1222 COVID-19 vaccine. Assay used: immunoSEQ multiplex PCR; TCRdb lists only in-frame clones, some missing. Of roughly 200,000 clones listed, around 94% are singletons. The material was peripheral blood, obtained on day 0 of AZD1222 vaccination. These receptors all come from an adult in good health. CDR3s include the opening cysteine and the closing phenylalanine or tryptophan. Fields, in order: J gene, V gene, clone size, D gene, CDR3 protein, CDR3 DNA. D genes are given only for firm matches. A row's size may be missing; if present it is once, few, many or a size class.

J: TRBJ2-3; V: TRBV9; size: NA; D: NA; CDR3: CASSDGDGTDTQYF; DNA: TGTGCCAGCAGCGATGGGGACGGCACAGATACGCAGTATTTT
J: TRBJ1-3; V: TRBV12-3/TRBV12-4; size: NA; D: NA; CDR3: CASTGTGNTIYF; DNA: TGTGCCAGCACAGGAACTGGAAACACCATATATTTT
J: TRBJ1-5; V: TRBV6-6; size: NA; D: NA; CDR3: CASSTPGLRNQPQHF; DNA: TGTGCCAGCAGTACCCCGGGACTTCGCAATCAGCCCCAGCATTTT
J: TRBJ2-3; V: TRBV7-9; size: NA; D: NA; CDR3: CASSSLLLGGRDTQYF; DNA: TGTGCCAGCAGCTCCCTACTCCTGGGGGGCCGGGATACGCAGTATTTT
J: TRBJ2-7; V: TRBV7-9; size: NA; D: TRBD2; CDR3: CASSLPAGVMDF; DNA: TGTGCCAGCAGCCTCCCGGCGGGGGTGATGGACTTC
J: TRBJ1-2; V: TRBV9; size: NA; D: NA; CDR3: CASSMLSNYGYTF; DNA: TGTGCCAGCAGCATGCTTAGCAACTATGGCTACACCTTC
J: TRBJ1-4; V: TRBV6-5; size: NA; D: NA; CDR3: CASRRTGAHNEKLFF; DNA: TGTGCCAGCAGGCGAACGGGGGCTCATAATGAAAAACTGTTTTTT
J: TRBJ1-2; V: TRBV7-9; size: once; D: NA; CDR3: CASSSLAGRANYGYTF; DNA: TGTGCCAGCAGCTCCTTGGCAGGGCGAGCTAACTATGGCTACACCTTC
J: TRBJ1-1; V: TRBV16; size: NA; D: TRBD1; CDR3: CASSAQGGRTEAFF; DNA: TGTGCCAGCAGCGCACAGGGGGGCCGCACTGAAGCTTTCTTT
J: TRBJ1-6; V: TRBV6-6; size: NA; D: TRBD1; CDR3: CASKGPQGENSPLHF; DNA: TGTGCCAGCAAAGGACCACAGGGGGAGAATTCACCCCTCCACTTT
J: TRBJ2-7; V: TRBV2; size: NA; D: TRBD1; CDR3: CATLLGQGYEQYF; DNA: TGTGCCACGCTTCTAGGACAGGGCTACGAGCAGTACTTC
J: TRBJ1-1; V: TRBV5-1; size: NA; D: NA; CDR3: CASSWNPGVRNTEAFF; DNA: TGCGCCAGCAGCTGGAACCCGGGGGTTCGGAACACTGAAGCTTTCTTT
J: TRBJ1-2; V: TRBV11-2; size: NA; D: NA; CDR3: CASSRTLYGYTF; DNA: TGTGCCAGCAGCCGGACGTTGTATGGCTACACCTTC
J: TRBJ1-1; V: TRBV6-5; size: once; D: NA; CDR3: CASKTEVMNTEAFF; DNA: TGTGCCAGCAAGACAGAGGTCATGAACACTGAAGCTTTCTTT
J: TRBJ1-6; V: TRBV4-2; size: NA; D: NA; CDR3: CASSQAKSSPLHF; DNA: TGTGCCAGCAGCCAAGCCAAAAGTTCACCCCTCCACTTT
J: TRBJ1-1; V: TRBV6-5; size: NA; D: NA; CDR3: CASSYSGEGTEAFF; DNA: TGTGCCAGCAGTTACTCAGGGGAGGGCACTGAAGCTTTCTTT
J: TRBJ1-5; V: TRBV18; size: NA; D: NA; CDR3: CASSQEGGQPQHF; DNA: TGTGCCAGCTCACAGGAGGGGGGGCAGCCCCAGCATTTT
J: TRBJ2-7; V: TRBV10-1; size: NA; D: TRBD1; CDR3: CASSEGTGGTYEQYF; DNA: TGCGCCAGCAGTGAGGGGACAGGGGGAACCTACGAGCAGTACTTC
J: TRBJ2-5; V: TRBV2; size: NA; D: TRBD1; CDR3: CANRQGAGETQYF; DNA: TGTGCCAATCGACAGGGGGCCGGAGAGACCCAGTACTTC
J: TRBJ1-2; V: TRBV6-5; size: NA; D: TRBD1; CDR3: CASTPGWPGGYGYTF; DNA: TGTGCCAGCACCCCAGGGTGGCCAGGGGGCTATGGCTACACCTTC
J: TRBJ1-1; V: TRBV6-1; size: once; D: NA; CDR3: CASSEFGPREAFF; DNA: TGTGCCAGCAGTGAATTCGGTCCGCGCGAAGCTTTCTTT
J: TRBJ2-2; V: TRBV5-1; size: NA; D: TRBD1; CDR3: CASSPGGTGGTGELFF; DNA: TGCGCCAGCAGCCCGGGCGGGACAGGGGGCACCGGGGAGCTGTTTTTT
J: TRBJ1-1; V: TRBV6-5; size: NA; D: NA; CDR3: CASIANPGVYTEAFF; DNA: TGTGCCAGCATCGCAAATCCAGGGGTGTACACTGAAGCTTTCTTT
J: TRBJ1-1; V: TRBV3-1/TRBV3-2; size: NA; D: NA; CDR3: CASSPRTVNTEAFF; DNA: TGTGCCAGCAGCCCGCGGACAGTGAACACTGAAGCTTTCTTT